This T cell receptor beta chain is drawn from a study of response to subunit inactivated influenza vaccine. Findings and limits, study-wide: Authors suggested each seasonal flu vaccination may recruit only limited numbers of new T cells.

Of note for this clonotype: Its specificity is not known.

Each CDR3 protein gets one entry after TCRdb re-called the RT-PCR reads with MiXCR. The data contain 170,000 or so distinct CDR3 sequences, about 11% of them singletons. Sequences were derived from CD8+ T cells sorted from PBMCs, sampled less than 30 months after vaccination. The TCR originated in a man between 50 and 75 years old who received an inactivated influenza vaccine.

The CDR3 DNA follows: TGTGCCAGCAGCCGGACAGGGGGGCAAAGAGTGGCTTTCTTT. It is translated as CASSRTGGQRVAFF. The V call is TRBV11-2, the J call TRBJ1-1; 10 bases match TRBD1. The CDR3 loop spans 14 amino acids. Losses at the gene ends were 5 bases for V and 11 bases for J; bases not matched to a gene: 11. Germline CDR1 and CDR2: SGHAT and FQNNGV.